The present TCR beta chain was sequenced within a study of CD8 T cells in ankylosing spondylitis. General study results and limits: Disease-associated clones were reportedly significantly overrepresented in matched ankylosing spondylitis synovial fluid. Reactive arthritis synovial fluid and blood were previously reported to contain some motif variants.

Regarding this clonotype: As yet, its antigen is unknown.

Trimming took off 2 bases at V and 7 bases at J, with 11 bases between the two ends. This CDR3 contains 13 residues. For TCR beta, libraries came from quantitative 5'-RACE with molecular barcodes. A single record per CDR3 protein comes from TCRdb applying MiXCR to the 5' RACE reads. The data show some 350,000 distinct CDR3 sequences, with roughly 14% seen just once and roughly 1.1% held by the top ten. The sample taken for sequencing was blood, either unsorted or a sorted T cell fraction (not recorded which). This receptor was identified in a male donor with ankylosing spondylitis or in good health (not recorded which). The chain is built from TRBV12-3 or TRBV12-4 and TRBJ1-2, with D possibly matching TRBD1 (6 bases). The CDR3: CASSLSQGLGYTF. The CDR3 DNA reads TGTGCCAGCAGTTTATCGCAGGGGCTTGGCTACACCTTC.